This T cell receptor (beta chain) was identified during a study of CD8+CD57+ T cells in acquired aplastic anemia. Findings and caveats of the study: Some 30 was the count of CD8+ CDR3 sequences that patients shared with controls.

V lost 4 bases to trimming and J lost 4 bases, with 20 bases between them. Germline loops: CDR1 MNHEY, CDR2 SVGAGI. The CDR3 is 17 amino acids. TCR beta VDJ and CDR3 were profiled, and genomic DNA was the template. TCRdb itself ran the reads through MiXCR, one entry per CDR3 protein. The profile covers some 290,000 distinct CDR3 sequences, with around three fifths appearing a single time and 8% taken by the ten largest. On this clonotype itself: Its antigen is as yet unknown. A much larger clonotype is one base distant, so this may be a read error.

This clonotype was obtained from a human donor with severe aplastic anemia or a healthy control (not recorded which). Material: sorted CD4+, CD8+, or CD8+CD57+ T cells (not recorded which) from PBMCs. The rearrangement uses TRBV6-5 and TRBJ2-1, with D possibly being TRBD2 (5 bases). CDR3 bases: TGTGCCAGCAGTTCCCCCCAACTAGTGGGGATATACAATGAGCAGTTCTTC. Amino acid sequence: CASSSPQLVGIYNEQFF.